This passage covers 2 T cell receptor beta chains from one sample sequenced in a study of cytomegalovirus exposure and HLA in healthy donors. TCRdb keeps only in-frame clones here, not all; method: immunoSEQ multiplex PCR. The sample has about 250,000 clones, around nine tenths seen once. The source material was PBMCs. All receptors come from a man between 18 and 29 years old in good health and CMV-seronegative.

The genes are TRBV2 and TRBJ2-1; 7 bases agree with TRBD1. CDR3 length: 13 residues. After removal of 8 bases from V and 5 bases from J, the junction contained 6 bases not matched to a gene. Looked up from germline, CDR1 is SNHLY and CDR2 is FYNNEI. CDR3 sequence reads: CASGWDSNNEQFF. The CDR3 DNA follows: TGTGCCAGCGGCTGGGACAGCAACAATGAGCAGTTCTTC.

The CDR3 coding sequence is TGCGCCAGCAGCATGACAGTAGTAAGTGGCTACACCTTC. Translation gives CASSMTVVSGYTF. The chain uses TRBV5-1 and TRBJ1-2, with D possibly TRBD1 on 5 matching bases. This CDR3 has 13 residues. CDR1 SGHRS and CDR2 YFSETQ come from the germline V gene. V shed 4 bases and J shed 7 bases, with 14 bases lying between them.